This T cell receptor (beta chain) is drawn from a study of neurological immune-mediated disorders. Time point specified: technical triplicate 2. Unsorted libraries were prepared from 2 million PBMCs that had been stored at -80 C. TCRdb used MiXCR to reprocess the 5' RACE reads, holding one entry per CDR3 protein. The table shows more than 50,000 distinct CDR3 sequences, with under 30% occurring only once. There are many counts of this clonotype. The specimen sequenced was PBMCs. The TCR originated in a man aged 55-75 years with HTLV-1-associated myelopathy (HAM/TSP).

The CDR3 DNA is TGTGCCAGCACAAATCAGCCCCAGCATTTT. This codes for CASTNQPQHF. The chain is built from TRBV21-1 and TRBJ1-5. TRBV21-1 is shown as a pseudogene. CDR3 length: 10 amino acids.